Sequencing of this T cell receptor beta chain was carried out in a study of blood T cell repertoires in COVID-19. Study information: PBMCs, B-cell-depleted T cells, or T cells provided the cDNA or gDNA that made up the material.

Repertoires were generated with immunoSEQ multiplex PCR, while TCRdb's copy carries only in-frame clones and drops some. This table holds about 68,000 clones, less than 95% found once. CDR1 is MNHEY and CDR2 is SMNVEV in the germline V gene (reference sequence). The CDR3 sequence is 15 residues long. V shed 4 bases and J shed 2 bases, with 13 bases lying between them. The rearrangement links TRBV27 to TRBJ2-3, with D unresolved. The source is a man aged 45-65 years with COVID-19, enrolled during active disease. Sequenced: peripheral blood. In DNA form, the CDR3 reads TGTGCCAGCAGTTCATACCCCCCCTACACAGATACGCAGTATTTT. Translation gives CASSSYPPYTDTQYF.